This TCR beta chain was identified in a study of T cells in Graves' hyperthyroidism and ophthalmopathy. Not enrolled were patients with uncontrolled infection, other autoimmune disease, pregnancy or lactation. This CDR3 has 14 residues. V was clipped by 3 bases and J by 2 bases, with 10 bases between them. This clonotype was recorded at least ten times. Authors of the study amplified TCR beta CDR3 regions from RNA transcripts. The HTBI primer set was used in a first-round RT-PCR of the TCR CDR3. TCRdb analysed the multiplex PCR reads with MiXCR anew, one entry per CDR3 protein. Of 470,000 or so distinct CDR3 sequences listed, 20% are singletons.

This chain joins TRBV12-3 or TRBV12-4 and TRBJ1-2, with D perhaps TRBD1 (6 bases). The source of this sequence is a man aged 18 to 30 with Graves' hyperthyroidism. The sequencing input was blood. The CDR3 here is CASSFAGANYGYTF. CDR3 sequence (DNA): TGTGCCAGCAGTTTCGCAGGGGCCAACTATGGCTACACCTTC.